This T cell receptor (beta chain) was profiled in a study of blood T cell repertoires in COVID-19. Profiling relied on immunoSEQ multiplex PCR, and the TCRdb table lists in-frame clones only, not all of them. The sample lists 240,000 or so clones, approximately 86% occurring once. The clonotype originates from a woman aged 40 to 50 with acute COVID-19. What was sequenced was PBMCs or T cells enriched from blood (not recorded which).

The CDR3 DNA reads as TGCGCCAGCAGGCCTAACAGGGGGCGGAATGGCTACACCTTC. Its protein product is CASRPNRGRNGYTF. The chain links TRBV23-1 to TRBJ1-2, with 9 nucleotides matching TRBD1. TRBV23-1 counts as an open reading frame of uncertain function. With V trimmed by 6 bases and J by 6 bases, 8 bases remained unmatched. The CDR3 length is 14 residues.